These T cell receptor beta chains were read from a single sample in a study of blood T cell repertoires in COVID-19. Profiled with immunoSEQ multiplex PCR; TCRdb holds only in-frame clones, not every one. The table includes around 210,000 clones, over 75% detected once. The material sequenced was peripheral blood. All receptors derive from a man in his fifties with COVID-19, enrolled during active disease. The CDR3 runs from the conserved cysteine through the conserved F or W. The D gene is left open where the match is weak. Size is stated for part of the rows, as once, few or many counts, or as a class when the clone is expanded.

v_call	d_call	j_call	clone_size	cdr3_aa	cdr3_nt
TRBV9	TRBD1	TRBJ1-6	-	CASSARQGWSPLHF	TGTGCCAGCAGCGCCCGACAGGGGTGGTCACCCCTCCACTTT
TRBV6-6	TRBD1	TRBJ1-1	-	CASRRSGQGGNTEAFF	TGTGCCAGCAGGAGATCCGGACAGGGAGGAAACACTGAAGCTTTCTTT
TRBV4-3	-	TRBJ1-1	-	CASSQDLTGTEAFF	TGCGCCAGCAGCCAAGATCTCACGGGTACTGAAGCTTTCTTT
TRBV3-1/TRBV3-2	TRBD2	TRBJ2-1	many	CASRPGLAGETSYNEQFF	TGTGCCAGCAGACCGGGACTAGCGGGGGAAACGTCCTACAATGAGCAGTTCTTC
TRBV28	-	TRBJ2-7	-	CASSLGLSYRLYEQYF	TGTGCCAGCAGTTTAGGTCTATCCTATCGCCTCTACGAGCAGTACTTC
TRBV7-9	-	TRBJ1-2	-	CASSPPGVSPRGYGYTF	TGTGCCAGCAGCCCGCCGGGTGTGAGCCCCCGAGGCTATGGCTACACCTTC
TRBV7-9	TRBD2	TRBJ2-3	once	CASSPLAGGVADTQYF	TGTGCCAGCAGCCCCCTAGCGGGGGGGGTGGCAGATACGCAGTATTTT
TRBV21-1	-	TRBJ1-1	-	CASSKVAGPTLNTEAFF	TGTGCCAGCAGCAAAGTAGCGGGACCGACGCTGAACACTGAAGCTTTCTTT
TRBV3-1/TRBV3-2	-	TRBJ2-7	-	CASSQPGHTYEQYF	TGTGCCAGCAGCCAGCCGGGACACACCTACGAGCAGTACTTC
TRBV3-1/TRBV3-2	TRBD2	TRBJ2-5	-	CASSQDLSASGETQYF	TGTGCCAGCAGCCAAGATCTTTCGGCTAGCGGAGAGACCCAGTACTTC
TRBV11-2	TRBD2	TRBJ2-1	-	CASSLSLAGGSNEQFF	TGTGCCAGCAGCTTATCGTTAGCGGGGGGGTCCAATGAGCAGTTCTTC
TRBV11-2	-	TRBJ1-2	-	CASSGQGLYGYTF	TGTGCCAGCAGCGGGCAGGGGTTGTATGGCTACACCTTC
TRBV3-1/TRBV3-2	TRBD1	TRBJ2-1	-	CASSLDRVGYNEQFF	TGTGCCAGCAGCCTAGACAGGGTAGGGTACAATGAGCAGTTCTTC
TRBV2	-	TRBJ1-5	-	CASKRMGLGQPQHF	TGTGCCAGCAAACGGATGGGCTTAGGCCAGCCCCAGCATTTT
TRBV24-1	TRBD1	TRBJ1-2	-	CATSDEGARGYTF	TGTGCCACCAGTGATGAGGGGGCGCGAGGCTACACCTTC
TRBV15	-	TRBJ2-5	-	CATSRDRQAPETQYF	TGTGCCACCAGCAGAGATCGCCAAGCCCCAGAGACCCAGTACTTC
TRBV2	TRBD1	TRBJ1-1	-	CASSSGQTINTEAFF	TGTGCCAGCAGTTCGGGACAGACAATTAACACTGAAGCTTTCTTT
TRBV4-2	TRBD1	TRBJ1-5	-	CASSSQTLQGGVGQPQHF	TGTGCCAGCAGCTCCCAGACCCTACAGGGGGGGGTAGGTCAGCCCCAGCATTTT
TRBV19	-	TRBJ2-3	-	CASSIDRDLGITQYF	TGTGCCAGTAGTATAGATCGAGACCTCGGGATAACGCAGTATTTT
TRBV12-3/TRBV12-4	TRBD2	TRBJ2-1	few	CASSFGLADEQFF	TGTGCCAGCAGTTTCGGACTAGCTGATGAGCAGTTCTTC
TRBV4-2	-	TRBJ2-5	-	CASSQLPGDETQYF	TGTGCCAGCAGCCAACTTCCGGGGGATGAGACCCAGTACTTC
TRBV7-2	-	TRBJ2-7	-	CASSLYVGVEQYF	TGTGCCAGCAGCTTATATGTAGGGGTCGAGCAGTACTTC
TRBV3-1/TRBV3-2	TRBD2	TRBJ2-5	-	CASSQGLAGIKETQYF	TGTGCCAGCAGCCAAGGCCTAGCGGGCATCAAAGAGACCCAGTACTTC
TRBV3-1/TRBV3-2	-	TRBJ2-3	few	CASSGRGAVDTQYF	TGTGCCAGCAGCGGTCGCGGGGCGGTAGATACGCAGTATTTT
TRBV14	-	TRBJ2-7	-	CASSQKVSAGGIYEQYF	TGTGCCAGCAGCCAAAAAGTGTCGGCAGGAGGAATCTACGAGCAGTACTTC
TRBV11-2	-	TRBJ1-6	-	CASSPQGYNSPLHF	TGTGCCAGCAGTCCACAGGGTTACAATTCACCCCTCCACTTT
TRBV5-4	TRBD1	TRBJ2-7	-	CASSLVGTGNHEQYF	TGTGCCAGCAGCTTGGTTGGGACAGGGAACCACGAGCAGTACTTC
TRBV19	TRBD2	TRBJ2-2	-	CASSTSGGGELFF	TGTGCCAGTAGTACTAGCGGAGGCGGGGAGCTGTTTTTT
TRBV5-6	-	TRBJ1-6	-	CASSSHGGNSPLHF	TGTGCCAGCAGCTCCCATGGGGGCAATTCACCCCTCCACTTT
TRBV27	-	TRBJ2-7	-	CASSPRWTYEQYF	TGTGCCAGCAGCCCCAGGTGGACCTACGAGCAGTACTTC
TRBV19	-	TRBJ2-7	few	CASSESAGYRVRSYEQYF	TGTGCCAGTAGTGAGTCGGCAGGGTATCGAGTAAGGTCCTACGAGCAGTACTTC
TRBV20-1	-	TRBJ1-2	-	CSASPENYGYTF	TGCAGTGCTAGTCCAGAAAACTATGGCTACACCTTC
TRBV5-1	-	TRBJ2-1	-	CASSLDREKNEQFF	TGCGCCAGCAGCTTGGACAGGGAGAAAAATGAGCAGTTCTTC
TRBV9	TRBD1	TRBJ2-1	-	CASSGTGGVYNEQFF	TGTGCCAGCAGCGGGACAGGGGGCGTCTACAATGAGCAGTTCTTC
TRBV28	-	TRBJ1-4	-	CASSFFRWTGTFATNEKLFF	TGTGCCAGCAGTTTTTTCCGTTGGACGGGAACTTTTGCAACTAATGAAAAACTGTTTTTT
TRBV2	-	TRBJ2-7	many	CASSLGHFYEQYF	TGTGCCAGCAGTCTCGGACACTTCTACGAGCAGTACTTC
TRBV5-5	TRBD1	TRBJ2-1	-	CASSWGQGINEQFF	TGTGCCAGCAGCTGGGGACAGGGAATCAACGAGCAGTTCTTC
TRBV5-1	-	TRBJ2-3	-	CASSLALATDTQYF	TGCGCCAGCAGCTTGGCACTAGCTACAGATACGCAGTATTTT
TRBV18	-	TRBJ1-1	-	CASSAISNTEAFF	TGTGCCAGCTCGGCAATATCGAACACTGAAGCTTTCTTT
TRBV11-2	-	TRBJ1-1	-	CASSLGQANTEAFF	TGTGCCAGCAGCTTAGGCCAGGCCAACACTGAAGCTTTCTTT
TRBV11-2	TRBD2	TRBJ2-7	once	CASSLDGLAGYSYEQYF	TGTGCCAGCAGCTTAGATGGACTAGCGGGGTACTCCTACGAGCAGTACTTC
TRBV15	-	TRBJ1-5	-	CATSRDRNNNQPQHF	TGTGCCACCAGCAGAGATCGAAACAATAACCAGCCCCAGCATTTT
TRBV11-2	-	TRBJ1-5	few	CASNSRSKQPQHF	TGTGCCAGCAACTCAAGATCCAAACAGCCCCAGCATTTT
TRBV18	TRBD2	TRBJ2-3	-	CASSPRTGTSGIKRTDTQYF	TGTGCCAGCTCCCCAAGGACCGGGACTAGCGGAATAAAACGCACAGATACGCAGTATTTT
TRBV2	-	TRBJ2-1	-	CASRRSGVNEQFF	TGTGCCAGCAGGAGATCGGGGGTCAATGAGCAGTTCTTC